The source of this TCR beta chain is a study of shared clonotypes between healthy human individuals. Study at large: CD8 memory received one plate per donor, CD8 naive two, CD4 memory three and CD4 naive three. Study-level points and caveats: Generally, naive subsets came out with larger estimated richness than memory subsets.

As for this clone: The antigen is undetermined. In the same sample, other DNA sequences code for this CDR3.

The V gene's germline CDR1 is SGHNT and CDR2 YYREEE (reference sequence). CDR3 length equals 15 residues. V lost 0 bases, J lost 3 bases, and 1 base stayed unmatched. Libraries were prepared by immunoSEQ multiplex PCR; TCRdb keeps only in-frame clonotypes and omits some of them. The sample has 1.5 million to 2.5 million clones; over 85% are singletons. As defined, naive CD8 cells were CD45RO-negative and positively selected for CCR7, with terminally differentiated effector memory CD45RA+ cells excluded. Every donor, a Caucasian adult, lived in Nashville, Tennessee. Specimen: naive CD8+ T cells sorted from blood. The clonotype originates from a man younger than 35 in good health. The V gene is TRBV5-4, the J gene TRBJ1-3; 9 bases line up with TRBD1. CDR3 region: CASSLDRGLGNTIYF. The CDR3 nucleotides are TGTGCCAGCAGCTTGGACAGGGGGCTTGGAAACACCATATATTTT.